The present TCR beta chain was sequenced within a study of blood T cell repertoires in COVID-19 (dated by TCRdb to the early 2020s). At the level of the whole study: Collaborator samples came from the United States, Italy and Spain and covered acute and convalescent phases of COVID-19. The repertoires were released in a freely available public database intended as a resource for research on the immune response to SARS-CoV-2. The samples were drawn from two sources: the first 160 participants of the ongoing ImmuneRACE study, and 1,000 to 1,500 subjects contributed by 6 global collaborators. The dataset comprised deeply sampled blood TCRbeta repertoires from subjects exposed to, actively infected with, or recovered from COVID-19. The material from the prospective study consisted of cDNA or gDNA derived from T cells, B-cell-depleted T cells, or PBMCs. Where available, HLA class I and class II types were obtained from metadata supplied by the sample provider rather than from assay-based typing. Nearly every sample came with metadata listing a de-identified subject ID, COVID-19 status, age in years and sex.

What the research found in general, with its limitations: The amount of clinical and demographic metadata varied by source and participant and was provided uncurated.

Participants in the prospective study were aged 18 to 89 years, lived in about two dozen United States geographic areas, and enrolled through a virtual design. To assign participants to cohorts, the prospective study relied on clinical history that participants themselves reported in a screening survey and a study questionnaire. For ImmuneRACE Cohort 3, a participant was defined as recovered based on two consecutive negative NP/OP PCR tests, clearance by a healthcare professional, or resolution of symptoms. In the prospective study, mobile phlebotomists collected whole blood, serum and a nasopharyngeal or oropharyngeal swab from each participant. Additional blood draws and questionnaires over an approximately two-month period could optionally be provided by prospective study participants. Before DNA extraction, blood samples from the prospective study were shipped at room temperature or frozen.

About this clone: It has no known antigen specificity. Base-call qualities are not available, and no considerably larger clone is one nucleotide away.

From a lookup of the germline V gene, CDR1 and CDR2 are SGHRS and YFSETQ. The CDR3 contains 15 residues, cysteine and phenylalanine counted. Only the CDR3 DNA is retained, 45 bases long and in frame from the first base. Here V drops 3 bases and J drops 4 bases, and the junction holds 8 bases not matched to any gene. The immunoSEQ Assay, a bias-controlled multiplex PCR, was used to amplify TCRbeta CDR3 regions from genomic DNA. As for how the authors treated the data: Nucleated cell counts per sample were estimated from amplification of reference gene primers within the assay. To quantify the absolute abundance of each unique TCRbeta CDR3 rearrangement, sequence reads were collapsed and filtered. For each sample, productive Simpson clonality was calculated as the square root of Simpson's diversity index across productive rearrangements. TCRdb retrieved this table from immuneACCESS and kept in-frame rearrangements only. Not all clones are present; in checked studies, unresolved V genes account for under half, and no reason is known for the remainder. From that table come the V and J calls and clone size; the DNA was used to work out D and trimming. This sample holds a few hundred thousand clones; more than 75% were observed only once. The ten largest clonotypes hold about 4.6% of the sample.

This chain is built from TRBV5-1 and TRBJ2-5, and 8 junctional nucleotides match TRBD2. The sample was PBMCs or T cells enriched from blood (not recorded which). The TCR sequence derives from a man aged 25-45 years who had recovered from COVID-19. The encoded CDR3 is CASSSAGGEGETQYF. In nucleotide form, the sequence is TGCGCCAGCAGCTCGGCGGGGGGCGAGGGAGAGACCCAGTACTTC.